This T cell receptor beta chain was retrieved from a study of blood T cell repertoires in COVID-19. In the original workflow: Reference gene primer amplification gave nucleated cell count estimates. The repertoire was sequenced with immunoSEQ multiplex PCR; TCRdb's copy has only in-frame clones and lacks some. V, J and clone size derive from that table, while D and trimming were established from the DNA sequence. The sample contains around 76,000 clones, roughly 91% of which appear only once. This clone was found a few times. This CDR3 is built from 12 residues. Germline values: CDR1 SEHNR, CDR2 FQNEAQ (reference sequence). V dropped 5 bases and J dropped 3 bases, with 5 bases sitting between them.

The sequence derives from a man aged 60 to 69 with acute or convalescent COVID-19. The sample taken for sequencing was peripheral blood. The rearrangement uses TRBV7-9 and TRBJ1-3; D gene uncertain. The CDR3 DNA reads as TGTGCCAGCAGCAGCGTTGGAAACACCATATATTTT. Protein sequence: CASSSVGNTIYF.